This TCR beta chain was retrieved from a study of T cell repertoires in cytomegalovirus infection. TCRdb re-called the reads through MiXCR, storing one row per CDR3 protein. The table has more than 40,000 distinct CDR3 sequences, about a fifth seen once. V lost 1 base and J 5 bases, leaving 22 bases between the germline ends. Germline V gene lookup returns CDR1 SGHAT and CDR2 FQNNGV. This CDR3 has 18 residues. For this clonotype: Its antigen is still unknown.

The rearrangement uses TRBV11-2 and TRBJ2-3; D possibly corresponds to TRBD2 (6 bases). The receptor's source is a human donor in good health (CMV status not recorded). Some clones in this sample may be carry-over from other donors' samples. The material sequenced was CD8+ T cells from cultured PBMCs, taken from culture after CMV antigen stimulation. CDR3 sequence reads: CASSLGYGGDDPRDTQYF. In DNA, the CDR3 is TGTGCCAGCAGCTTAGGGTACGGCGGGGACGACCCAAGAGATACGCAGTATTTT.